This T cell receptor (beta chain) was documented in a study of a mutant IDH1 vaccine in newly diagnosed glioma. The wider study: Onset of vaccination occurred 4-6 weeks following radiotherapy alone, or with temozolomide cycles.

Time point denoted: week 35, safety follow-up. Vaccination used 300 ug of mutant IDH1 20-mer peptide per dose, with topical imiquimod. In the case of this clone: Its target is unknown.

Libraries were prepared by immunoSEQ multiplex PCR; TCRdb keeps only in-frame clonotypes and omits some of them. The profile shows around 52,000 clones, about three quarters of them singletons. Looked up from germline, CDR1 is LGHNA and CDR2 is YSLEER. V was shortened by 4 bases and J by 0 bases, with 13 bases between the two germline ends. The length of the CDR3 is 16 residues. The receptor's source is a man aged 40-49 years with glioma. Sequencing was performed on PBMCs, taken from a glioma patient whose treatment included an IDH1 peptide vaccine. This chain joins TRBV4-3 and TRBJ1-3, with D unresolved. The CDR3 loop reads CASSREKGSSGNTIYF. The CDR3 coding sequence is TGCGCCAGCAGCCGGGAGAAGGGTTCCTCTGGAAACACCATATATTTT.